This T cell receptor beta chain was sequenced for a study of glioma-infiltrating T cells. Study-level results: Non-neoplastic patients had below-expected tissue-blood divergence, while all gliomas exceeded expectation.

The junction had 7 bases not matched to a gene; V was cut back by 7 bases and J by 7 bases. Germline lookup yields CDR1 SGHNT and CDR2 YYREEE (reference sequence). The CDR3 runs 13 residues. This clonotype was seen at least ten times. What it recognizes is unknown. Using RNA template, CDR3s of TCR alpha and beta were amplified with iRepertoire arm-PCR. TCRdb re-called the multiplex PCR reads through MiXCR, storing one row per CDR3 protein. The sample has roughly 200,000 distinct CDR3 sequences, 25% to 35% seen once. V usage is TRBV5-4 and J usage is TRBJ2-1, with 8 bases aligning to TRBD1. The receptor was derived from a human donor with low-grade glioma or glioblastoma, undergoing nonglioma brain surgery, or in good health (not recorded which). What was sequenced was glioma tissue, nonneoplastic brain tissue, or PBMCs (not recorded which). This chain's CDR3 is CASGQGTENEQFF. The CDR3 bases are TGTGCCAGCGGACAGGGAACGGAGAATGAGCAGTTCTTC.